Following are 12 T cell receptor beta chains from one sample sequenced in a study of OX40 agonist ivuxolimab in advanced cancers. Method: immunoSEQ multiplex PCR; TCRdb's copy keeps in-frame clones and lacks some. The top ten clones hold under 6.5% of a sample with roughly 100,000 clones, roughly 80% of them seen once. The sequencing here drew on CD4+ or CD8+ T cells sorted from blood, taken in a trial of the OX40 agonist ivuxolimab. The receptors were gathered from an adult with an advanced solid tumor such as melanoma, head and neck, liver or kidney cancer.

The chain has TRBV12-5 and TRBJ2-5; unclear D gene. Germline CDR1 and CDR2: LGHNT and FRNRAP. V lost 1 base and J 7 bases, leaving 16 bases between the germline ends. There are 15 residues in the CDR3. Here the CDR3 reads CASGLDISLKGTQYF. CDR3 sequence (DNA): TGTGCTAGTGGTTTGGACATTTCACTCAAAGGGACCCAGTACTTC.

CDR3: CASSSRQGDGYTF. CDR3 nucleotide sequence: TGTGCCAGCAGCTCCCGACAGGGGGATGGCTACACCTTC. The V and J genes are TRBV13 and TRBJ1-2; 9 bases fit TRBD1. CDR3 length: 13 amino acids. V shed 4 bases and J 6 bases; nucleotides not matched to a gene: 3. From germline, CDR1 is PRHDT and CDR2 FYEKMQ (reference sequence).

The chain joins TRBV11-1 to TRBJ1-1; D unresolved. Germline V CDR1 and CDR2: SGHAT, FQDESV (reference sequence). The CDR3 consists of 12 residues. V lost 3 bases and J 8 bases, leaving 10 bases between the germline ends. As DNA, the CDR3 is TGTGCCAGCAGCTTCCGCACAAGAGAAGCTTTCTTT. Translating it yields CASSFRTREAFF.

This chain uses TRBV15 with TRBJ2-7; TRBD1 agrees at 12 bases. V lost 3 bases, J lost 6 bases, and 9 bases stayed unmatched. CDR3 length equals 16 residues. Per the germline V gene, CDR1 is LNHNV and CDR2 is YYDKDF (reference sequence). In DNA, the CDR3 is TGTGCCACCAGCAGGCCGTCCGGGACAGGGGGCCTCGAGCAGTACTTC. Protein product: CATSRPSGTGGLEQYF.

This sequence joins TRBV9 and TRBJ1-2; 7 nucleotides match TRBD1. Germline CDR1 and CDR2: SGDLS and YYNGEE. This CDR3 has 13 residues. The trim removed 0 bases at V and 8 bases at J, leaving 4 bases unmatched. CDR3 sequence (DNA): TGTGCCAGCAGCGTAGTAGGGGGCTGGGGCTACACCTTC. Amino acid sequence: CASSVVGGWGYTF.

In this sample, this clone turned up once. The chain carries TRBV9 and TRBJ2-3; tentatively, D is TRBD1 (5 bases). The CDR3 spans 16 residues. The germline V and J ends were trimmed by 5 bases and 1 base, with 17 bases remaining between them. Germline V lookup: CDR1 SGDLS, CDR2 YYNGEE. The CDR3 here is CASSRQSGSGTDTQYF. The CDR3 DNA follows: TGTGCCAGCAGTCGACAATCAGGGTCTGGCACAGATACGCAGTATTTT. The whole variable domain, remainder taken from reference TRBV9 and TRBJ2-3, is DSGVTQTPKHLITATGQRVTLRCSPRSGDLSVYWYQQSLDQGLQFLIQYYNGEERAKGNILERFSAQQFPDLHSELNLSSLELGDSALYFCASSRQSGSGTDTQYFGPGTRLTVL.

The J gene is TRBJ2-3, the V gene TRBV11-3, with a weak D call TRBD1 (6 bases). This CDR3 comprises 15 residues. The V and J ends lost 2 bases and 0 bases respectively, with 9 bases between them. Germline CDR1 reads SGHNT; CDR2 reads YENEEA. This chain's CDR3 is CASSLRGGSTDTQYF. The CDR3 coding sequence is TGTGCCAGCAGCTTACGAGGGGGAAGCACAGATACGCAGTATTTT.

This chain uses TRBV6-1 with TRBJ1-5; D is unresolved. Germline-derived CDR1 and CDR2 are MNHNS and SASEGT. This CDR3 region has 13 residues. With 8 bases removed from V and 0 bases from J, the gap between germline ends came to 8 bases. The CDR3 nucleotides are TGTGCCAGCCGATACAATAGCAATCAGCCCCAGCATTTT. The encoded protein is CASRYNSNQPQHF.

This clone was seen just once. This chain links TRBV18 with TRBJ2-1; 12 nucleotides match TRBD2. The CDR3 runs 16 residues. The V gene's germline CDR1 is KGHSH and CDR2 LQKENI. After removal of 1 base from V and 6 bases from J, the junction contained 4 bases not matched to a gene. CDR3 DNA sequence: TGTGCCAGCTCACCACTGACTAGCGGGAGACGCAATGAGCAGTTCTTC. Its translation is CASSPLTSGRRNEQFF. Based on the CDR3 plus reference TRBV18 and TRBJ2-1, the full variable domain is NAGVMQNPRHLVRRRGQEARLRCSPMKGHSHVYWYRQLPEEGLKFMVYLQKENIIDESGMPKERFSAEFPKEGPSILRIQQVVRGDSAAYFCASSPLTSGRRNEQFFGPGTRLTVL.

In this sample, this clone turned up once. J is TRBJ1-6 and V is TRBV27, with 12 bases that match TRBD1. The V and J ends lost 4 bases and 9 bases, in that order; junction bases with no gene match: 4. From germline, CDR1 is MNHEY and CDR2 SMNVEV (reference sequence). The CDR3 is made up of 15 amino acids. DNA of the CDR3: TGTGCCAGCAGTTCAGGGACAGGGGGCTTTTCACCCCTCCACTTT. Translated: CASSSGTGGFSPLHF.

CDR3 loop: CASSQSGNTEAFF. Here the CDR3 DNA reads TGCGCCAGCAGCCAGTCCGGAAACACTGAAGCTTTCTTT. This chain joins TRBV4-3 and TRBJ1-1; D ambiguous. The V end was cut by 3 bases, the J end by 2 bases, with 7 bases between. This CDR3 has 13 amino acids. Germline V CDR1 and CDR2: LGHNA, YSLEER.

A single count supports this clone. The genes are TRBV6-5 and TRBJ2-7; D gene ambiguous. Germline CDR1 is MNHEY and CDR2 is SVGAGI. Between the trimmed V and J ends, which lost 6 bases and 1 base, there was a span of 13 bases. The CDR3 length is 14 residues. This chain's CDR3 is CASRSIPASYEQYF. The CDR3 bases are TGTGCCAGCAGATCCATCCCAGCTTCCTACGAGCAGTACTTC.